This TCR beta chain was captured in a study of lymphopenia after photon versus proton radiotherapy. CDR3 size: 16 residues. V lost 5 bases and J lost 3; bases outside the gene matches: 7. Germline V gives CDR1 LNHDA, CDR2 SQIVND (reference sequence). This clone was observed a single time. TCRdb's table, derived via immunoSEQ multiplex PCR, lists solely in-frame clones and lacks some. The data show around 160,000 clones, around 85% seen once. The sample in question was peripheral blood, obtained from a patient treated with photon-based radiotherapy. The clonotype was recovered from a man in his forties or fifties with gastric cancer. J is TRBJ1-2 and V is TRBV19; 12 nucleotides match TRBD1. In nucleotides, the CDR3 is TGTGCCAGTAGTTCCACCGGGACAGGGGGCGACTATGGCTACACCTTC. As protein: CASSSTGTGGDYGYTF.